The 22 T cell receptor beta chains below were found in one sample sequenced in a study of blood T cell repertoires in COVID-19. Assay used: immunoSEQ multiplex PCR; TCRdb lists only in-frame clones, some missing. The sample lists roughly 250,000 clones, 75% to 90% occurring once. Sequencing was carried out using PBMCs or T cells enriched from blood (not recorded which). These TCRs come from a woman in her forties or fifties who had recovered from COVID-19.

The rearrangement joins TRBV3-1 (or the pseudogene TRBV3-2) to TRBJ1-2; tentatively, D is TRBD1 (6 bases). Trimming removed 0 bases at V and 4 bases at J, with 15 bases between. Per the germline V gene, CDR1 is LGHDT and CDR2 is YNNKEL (reference sequence). The CDR3 is 16 amino acids. Written as DNA, the CDR3 is TGTGCCAGCAGCCAAGATGAGGTAGGGGGAAGCTATGGCTACACCTTC. Protein product: CASSQDEVGGSYGYTF.

The genes are TRBV6-5 and TRBJ1-5; a weak D match, TRBD1 (5 bases). V lost 8 bases, J lost 9 bases, and 11 bases lay in between. This CDR3 has 11 amino acids. The germline V gene has CDR1 MNHEY and CDR2 SVGAGI. For the CDR3, the DNA is TGTGCCAGCGGATGGGGGGGGCCCCAGCATTTT. Protein sequence: CASGWGGPQHF.

This chain joins TRBV27 and TRBJ2-7, with 7 bases aligning to TRBD2. The CDR3 contains 15 residues. V was clipped by 5 bases and J by 2 bases; unmatched bases: 9. The V gene's germline CDR1 is MNHEY and CDR2 SMNVEV (reference sequence). The CDR3 DNA follows: TGTGCCAGCAGTCCGTCTGTGGGAGGGCCCTACGAGCAGTACTTC. Translating gives CASSPSVGGPYEQYF.

The rearrangement joins TRBV5-1 to TRBJ1-4; D is uncertain. This CDR3 region has 13 residues. Germline V gene data show CDR1 as SGHRS and CDR2 as YFSETQ. The V end was cut by 4 bases, the J end by 7 bases, with 11 bases between. CDR3 coding DNA: TGCGCCAGCAGCCCCGACGGAGGTGAAAAACTGTTTTTT. This sequence encodes CASSPDGGEKLFF.

For this clone: In the same sample, other DNA sequences code for this CDR3. The V call is TRBV5-1, the J call TRBJ1-1; 7 bases align to TRBD1. This CDR3 comprises 14 residues. Germline lookup yields CDR1 SGHRS and CDR2 YFSETQ. Losses at the gene ends were 2 bases for V and 1 base for J; bases not matched to a gene: 2. The CDR3 coding sequence is TGCGCCAGCAGCTTACAGGGGTCGAACACTGAAGCTTTCTTT. Translated, it gives CASSLQGSNTEAFF. The entire variable domain, with the rest obtained from reference TRBV5-1 and TRBJ1-1, is as follows: KAGVTQTPRYLIKTRGQQVTLSCSPISGHRSVSWYQQTPGQGLQFLFEYFSETQRNKGNFPGRFSGRQFSNSRSEMNVSTLELGDSALYLCASSLQGSNTEAFFGQGTRLTVV.

The gene calls are TRBV7-2 and TRBJ2-1; 13 bases fit TRBD2. Germline V lookup: CDR1 SGHTA, CDR2 FQGNSA. V dropped 5 bases and J dropped 4; count of bases not matched to a gene: 2. CDR3 length equals 15 residues. In DNA, the CDR3 is TGTGCCAGCAGCCGGACTAGCGGGAGTTACAATGAGCAGTTCTTC. This gives the protein CASSRTSGSYNEQFF.

The V and J genes are TRBV25-1 and TRBJ2-2; D is uncertain. Trimming pared 6 bases from V and 6 bases from J, leaving 5 bases between. Germline values: CDR1 MGHDK, CDR2 SYGVNS. The CDR3 runs 11 residues. The CDR3 sequence: CASSLSGELFF. CDR3 bases: TGTGCCAGCAGCCTGTCCGGGGAGCTGTTTTTT. Complete variable domain (other parts from reference TRBV25-1 and TRBJ2-2): EADIYQTPRYLVIGTGKKITLECSQTMGHDKMYWYQQDPGMELHLIHYSYGVNSTEKGDLSSESTVSRIRTEHFPLTLESARPSHTSQYLCASSLSGELFFGEGSRLTVL.

The chain joins TRBV11-2 to TRBJ2-2; a possible D gene is TRBD2 (5 bases). CDR3 length equals 14 residues. CDR1 is SGHAT and CDR2 is FQNNGV in the germline V gene. V was pared by 2 bases and J by 2 bases, with 6 bases between. This chain's CDR3 is CASSLTSNTGELFF. CDR3 DNA: TGTGCCAGCAGCTTAACTAGTAACACCGGGGAGCTGTTTTTT.

The gene calls are TRBV11-2 and TRBJ2-3; D gene ambiguous. Germline CDR1 is SGHAT and CDR2 is FQNNGV. V shed 5 bases and J shed 2 bases, with 14 bases lying between them. The CDR3 consists of 15 residues. The CDR3 reads CASSPRTESTDTQYF. The CDR3 nucleotides are TGTGCCAGCAGCCCACGTACAGAGTCCACAGATACGCAGTATTTT.

The genes are TRBV5-6 and TRBJ1-2; TRBD1 is a possible D gene (5 bases). The germline V and J ends were trimmed by 4 bases and 7 bases, with 11 bases remaining between them. The length of the CDR3 is 12 residues. Per germline, CDR1 SGHDT and CDR2 YYEEEE. The CDR3, as DNA: TGTGCCAGCAGCCCGGGGGTTTTTGGCTACACCTTC. Amino acid sequence: CASSPGVFGYTF.

The CDR3 protein is CASSVPGYEQYF. The DNA of the CDR3 is TGTGCCAGTAGCGTCCCGGGATACGAGCAGTACTTC. The V gene is TRBV19, the J gene TRBJ2-7; maybe TRBD2 (5 bases). The germline V and J ends were trimmed by 6 bases and 4 bases, with 10 bases remaining between them. Per the germline V gene, CDR1 is LNHDA and CDR2 is SQIVND (reference sequence). The CDR3 is 12 amino acids.

The chain has TRBV25-1 and TRBJ1-3, with 7 bases lining up with TRBD1. Unmatched junction bases numbered 7, after V lost 1 base and J lost 4 bases. This CDR3 has 16 residues. The V gene's germline CDR1 is MGHDK and CDR2 SYGVNS. The CDR3 coding sequence is TGTGCCAGCAGTGAATTTGGCGGAGGGGGCGGAAACACCATATATTTT. It translates to CASSEFGGGGGNTIYF.

There are a few counts of this clone. V is TRBV5-1 and J is TRBJ2-6; the match to TRBD1 covers 7 bases. Losses at the gene ends were 3 bases for V and 1 base for J; bases not matched to a gene: 4. Germline CDR1 is SGHRS and CDR2 is YFSETQ. The CDR3 loop spans 16 amino acids. The chain's CDR3 is CASSSTGASGANVLTF. CDR3 nucleotide sequence: TGCGCCAGCAGCTCAACAGGGGCTTCTGGGGCCAACGTCCTGACTTTC.

V is TRBV10-3 and J is TRBJ2-1; 11 bases line up with TRBD2. Germline V CDR1 and CDR2: ENHRY, SYGVKD. V lost 4 bases to trimming and J lost 0 bases; unmatched junction nucleotides: 8. CDR3 length: 18 amino acids. In DNA form, the CDR3 reads TGTGCCATCAGTGCGAGGGGCACTAGCGGGGGCTCCTACAATGAGCAGTTCTTC. It translates to CAISARGTSGGSYNEQFF.

The rearrangement joins TRBV28 to TRBJ2-1; D gene uncertain. This CDR3 comprises 14 residues. From germline, CDR1 is MDHEN and CDR2 SYDVKM. V dropped 7 bases and J dropped 3 bases, with 13 bases sitting between them. The DNA for the CDR3 is TGTGCCAGCATTAGGCGAAACTACTACAATGAGCAGTTCTTC. Translation: CASIRRNYYNEQFF.

The chain joins TRBV7-2 to TRBJ2-5; no reliable D call. CDR3 length: 12 amino acids. Per the germline V gene, CDR1 is SGHTA and CDR2 is FQGNSA. Trimming took off 4 bases at V and 5 bases at J, with 8 bases between the two ends. The CDR3 DNA reads TGTGCCAGCAGCTCCTTTCGGGAGACCCAGTACTTC. Protein product: CASSSFRETQYF.

CDR3 region: CASSHRQGNTGELFF. The CDR3, as DNA: TGTGCCAGCAGCCATAGACAGGGAAACACCGGGGAGCTGTTTTTT. The chain combines TRBV11-1 with TRBJ2-2; the match to TRBD1 covers 7 bases. The CDR3 runs to 15 residues. With V trimmed by 5 bases and J by 2 bases, 5 bases remained unmatched. CDR1 and CDR2 from the germline V gene are SGHAT and FQDESV (reference sequence). Complete variable domain (other parts from reference TRBV11-1 and TRBJ2-2): EAEVAQSPRYKITEKSQAVAFWCDPISGHATLYWYRQILGQGPELLVQFQDESVVDDSQLPKDRFSAERLKGVDSTLKIQPAELGDSAMYLCASSHRQGNTGELFFGEGSRLTVL.

The V gene is TRBV10-2, the J gene TRBJ2-7; D possibly corresponds to TRBD2 (5 bases). The CDR3 runs 13 residues. Germline V gene data show CDR1 as WSHSY and CDR2 as SAAADI. With 4 bases removed from V and 2 bases from J, the gap between germline ends came to 9 bases. The CDR3: CASSAQRTYEQYF. For the CDR3, the DNA is TGCGCCAGCAGTGCACAGCGGACCTACGAGCAGTACTTC.

The chain is built from TRBV29-1 and TRBJ2-1, with 8 bases fitting TRBD2. V trimming: 3 bases; J trimming: 6 bases; junction bases outside the gene matches: 4. CDR3 length: 13 residues. The germline CDR1 and CDR2 sequences are SQVTM and ANQGSEA. CDR3: CSVDLAGPNEQFF. The CDR3 nucleotides read TGCAGCGTTGACCTAGCGGGCCCCAATGAGCAGTTCTTC.

This chain links TRBV4-2 with TRBJ2-1; 12 bases map to TRBD2. In germline, CDR1 is LGHNA, CDR2 YNFKEQ. This CDR3 has 19 amino acids. The trim removed 6 bases at V and 4 bases at J, leaving 16 bases unmatched. CDR3 region: CASRRGLAGPELPYNEQFF. The CDR3 DNA follows: TGTGCCAGCAGACGAGGACTAGCGGGACCCGAACTACCTTACAATGAGCAGTTCTTC.

The chain couples TRBV19 to TRBJ2-1; no definite D call. CDR3 length: 13 residues. Germline V CDR1 and CDR2: LNHDA, SQIVND (reference sequence). V was trimmed by 3 bases and J by 7 bases, leaving 10 bases between them. The CDR3 coding sequence is TGTGCCAGTAGTATGAGGTTAAAGAATGAGCAGTTCTTC. Translation gives CASSMRLKNEQFF.

To note about this clone: Different DNA sequences within this sample yield the same CDR3. The chain carries TRBV28 and TRBJ1-3, with a tentative D call TRBD1 (6 bases). With 2 bases removed from V and 0 bases from J, the gap between germline ends came to 8 bases. CDR1 is MDHEN, CDR2 SYDVKM, per germline. This CDR3 is 15 amino acids long. The CDR3 protein is CASSLIRGSGNTIYF. CDR3 DNA sequence: TGTGCCAGCAGTTTAATCAGGGGCTCTGGAAACACCATATATTTT. Combining the CDR3 with reference TRBV28 and TRBJ1-3 gives the whole variable domain DVKVTQSSRYLVKRTGEKVFLECVQDMDHENMFWYRQDPGLGLRLIYFSYDVKMKEKGDIPEGYSVSREKKERFSLILESASTNQTSMYLCASSLIRGSGNTIYFGEGSWLTVV.